The entry below describes one T cell receptor (beta chain). Its antigen is unidentified. Every bit of the isolated RNA underwent reverse transcription, so sequencing read expressed TCRB transcripts. The method was immunoSEQ multiplex PCR; TCRdb's version includes in-frame clones alone and lacks a portion of them. Of tens of thousands of clones in the sample, roughly 39% are singletons; the top ten hold around 1.5%. These data come from a study of beta chain features in type 1 diabetes. On the study more broadly: The patient and healthy donor groups were comparable for age, gender and cell yields. The number of sorted cells examined across all samples was around 98 million.

The study, taken as a whole, reports: Among all four CD4+ subsets, Type 1 diabetes patients had TCRB CDR3s that were moderately but significantly shorter. A closer apparent resemblance between naive, central memory and Treg TCRB repertoires was seen in patients than in healthy donors. Type 1 diabetes patients showed fewer insertions and more deletions at VDJ junctions.

The CDR3 length is 12 residues. V lost 4 bases to trimming and J lost 10 bases, with 15 bases between them. Per the germline V gene, CDR1 is SQVTM and CDR2 is ANQGSEA. Sequenced sample: Tregs from blood. The chain is built from TRBV29-1 and TRBJ2-3; D not certain. This TCR was sampled from a man younger than 40 with type 1 diabetes. The CDR3 region is CSVAAPRRPQYF. Written as DNA, the CDR3 is TGCAGCGTTGCCGCCCCGAGGCGGCCGCAGTATTTT.